This entry is about one T cell receptor (beta chain). Germline CDR1 is MGHRA and CDR2 is YSYEKL. V was clipped by 4 bases and J by 4 bases, with 16 bases between them. The CDR3 is 15 residues long. The assay was immunoSEQ multiplex PCR, and TCRdb's table has in-frame clones only and misses some. The table shows approximately 100,000 clones, with roughly 92% occurring only once. These data originate in a study of control samples from healthy donors and cancer patients. This chain uses TRBV4-1 with TRBJ1-2; the D gene is possibly TRBD1 (6 bases). This sequence originates from a human donor in good health. The donor label of this sample is uncertain. The specimen sequenced was blood. CDR3 sequence reads: CASSPRTAATYGYTF. DNA for the CDR3: TGCGCCAGCAGCCCACGGACAGCAGCAACCTATGGCTACACCTTC.